The 29 T cell receptor beta chains below all came from one sample that was sequenced in a study of beta chain features in type 1 diabetes. Study results and limitations: Researchers report that Type 1 diabetes patients had moderately but significantly shorter TCRB CDR3s across all four CD4+ subsets.

The study reverse transcribed the entire isolated RNA, so it sequenced expressed TCRB transcripts. Generated by immunoSEQ multiplex PCR, the TCRdb table keeps only in-frame clones and is missing some. The repertoire holds more than 250,000 clones, with roughly 20% as singletons. These TCRs are of unknown antigen specificity. Sequencing was performed on naive CD4+ T cells from blood. The receptor set was obtained from a middle-aged woman with type 1 diabetes.

The chain employs TRBV7-7 and TRBJ2-2; 8 nucleotides align to TRBD2. V lost 5 bases and J lost 2; bases outside the gene matches: 7. The germline V gene has CDR1 SSHAT and CDR2 FNYEAQ (reference sequence). This CDR3 has 16 residues. The CDR3 region is CASSQATSDNTGELFF. DNA for the CDR3: TGTGCCAGCAGCCAGGCGACTAGCGACAACACCGGGGAGCTGTTTTTT.

This clone was detected a few times. This chain connects TRBV6-1 to TRBJ2-1; maybe TRBD2 (6 bases). CDR1 MNHNS and CDR2 SASEGT come from the germline V gene. The CDR3 spans 14 residues. Deletions cut 1 base from V and 3 bases from J, with 7 bases between. CDR3 residues: CASSEEEGYNEQFF. The DNA of the CDR3 is TGTGCCAGCAGTGAAGAGGAGGGCTACAATGAGCAGTTCTTC.

A few counts support this clone. This sequence joins TRBV30 and TRBJ2-5; D possibly corresponds to TRBD2 (5 bases). The CDR3 is 15 amino acids. Germline V gives CDR1 GTSNPN, CDR2 SVGIG (reference sequence). Trimming took off 2 bases at V and 5 bases at J, with 18 bases between the two ends. The CDR3 spells CAWSFFGVGVETQYF. In DNA form, the CDR3 reads TGTGCCTGGAGTTTCTTCGGGGTCGGGGTGGAGACCCAGTACTTC.

In nucleotides, the CDR3 is TGTGCCAGCAGCTTAGGTCAGATACAAGAGACCCAGTACTTC. It translates to CASSLGQIQETQYF. The J gene is TRBJ2-5, the V gene TRBV7-6; D remains unclear. Trimming cost V 1 base and J 2 bases, with 8 bases left between them. CDR1 and CDR2 (germline): SGHVS, FNYEAQ. This CDR3 region has 14 residues.

The chain carries TRBV5-6 and TRBJ2-5, with TRBD2 as a possible D gene (5 bases). V gave up 4 bases and J gave up 5 bases, with 18 bases separating them. The CDR3 is 15 amino acids. Germline loops: CDR1 SGHDT, CDR2 YYEEEE. CDR3 DNA sequence: TGTGCCAGCAGCCCCCGGGGTAATCTGGGGGAGACCCAGTACTTC. Amino acids: CASSPRGNLGETQYF.

This clone has only a few counts. The rearrangement joins TRBV18 to TRBJ1-1; D is unresolved. The ends were cut back, 0 bases at V and 5 bases at J, with 10 bases in the middle. This CDR3 has 14 residues. Germline V gene sequence: CDR1 KGHSH, CDR2 LQKENI. CDR3 sequence reads: CASSPPGRRTEAFF. The CDR3 region has the DNA TGTGCCAGCTCACCACCGGGGAGGAGGACTGAAGCTTTCTTT.

In its sample, this clone was seen a few times. This chain's CDR3 is CSVEGGEGTDTQYF. CDR3 nucleotides: TGCAGCGTTGAAGGGGGGGAGGGCACAGATACGCAGTATTTT. V usage is TRBV29-1 and J usage is TRBJ2-3, with D perhaps TRBD2 (6 bases). The germline V and J ends were trimmed by 1 base and 1 base, with 9 bases remaining between them. CDR3 length equals 14 residues. From germline, CDR1 is SQVTM and CDR2 ANQGSEA.

In this sample, this clone turned up a few times. This chain uses TRBV9 with TRBJ2-2; no reliable D call. Germline V gene data show CDR1 as SGDLS and CDR2 as YYNGEE. V dropped 0 bases and J dropped 4 bases, with 4 bases sitting between them. This CDR3 has 13 residues. CDR3 residues: CASSVVSTGELFF. The CDR3, as DNA: TGTGCCAGCAGCGTAGTTAGCACCGGGGAGCTGTTTTTT.

V usage is TRBV25-1 and J usage is TRBJ1-2, with D maybe TRBD1 (6 bases). In germline, CDR1 is MGHDK, CDR2 SYGVNS. The CDR3 consists of 14 residues. Trimming left V 1 base short and J 8 bases short, with 14 bases between. The CDR3 region is CASSEWDTSGGYTF. The CDR3, as DNA: TGTGCCAGCAGTGAATGGGACACCTCGGGAGGCTACACCTTC.

This clone was found a few times. CDR3 amino acids: CASRSAGAETQYF. CDR3 DNA sequence: TGTGCCAGTCGGAGCGCGGGAGCGGAGACCCAGTACTTC. The chain combines TRBV19 with TRBJ2-5; TRBD2 aligns across 7 bases. Per the germline V gene, CDR1 is LNHDA and CDR2 is SQIVND (reference sequence). The ends lost 8 bases at V and 5 bases at J; junction bases unmatched: 8. The CDR3 contains 13 residues.

The chain combines TRBV7-2 with TRBJ2-4; TRBD2 aligns across 9 bases. The length of the CDR3 is 14 residues. Germline CDR1 and CDR2: SGHTA and FQGNSA. V shed 5 bases and J 5 bases; nucleotides not matched to a gene: 4. The CDR3 region is CASSGRLAENIQYF. Here the CDR3 DNA reads TGTGCCAGCAGCGGGCGACTAGCGGAAAACATTCAGTACTTC.

V usage is TRBV15 and J usage is TRBJ1-5; D remains unclear. This CDR3 contains 13 residues. Trimming left V 3 bases short and J 4 bases short, with 7 bases between. The V gene's germline CDR1 is LNHNV and CDR2 YYDKDF (reference sequence). DNA of the CDR3: TGTGCCACCAGCAGCGGAGGGAATCAGCCCCAGCATTTT. As protein: CATSSGGNQPQHF.

The chain has TRBV27 and TRBJ2-7; possible D gene TRBD1, 6 bases. V lost 7 bases to trimming and J lost 5 bases, with 15 bases between them. CDR3 size: 13 residues. CDR1 MNHEY and CDR2 SMNVEV come from the germline V gene (reference sequence). This CDR3 is CASTGRGRDEQYF. CDR3 DNA: TGTGCCAGCACGGGCAGGGGTCGTGACGAGCAGTACTTC.

There are a few counts of this clone. Different DNA sequences within this sample yield the same CDR3. This chain joins TRBV28 and TRBJ1-2; no definite D call. The V end lost 6 bases, the J end lost 5 bases, and 10 bases lay between the germline ends. Germline lookup yields CDR1 MDHEN and CDR2 SYDVKM. CDR3 length: 12 residues. The CDR3 protein is CASSLDSYGYTF. CDR3 nucleotides: TGTGCCAGCAGCCTGGACTCTTATGGCTACACCTTC.

The chain uses TRBV7-9 and TRBJ2-1, with D unresolved. CDR3 size: 11 residues. Germline assignment: CDR1 SEHNR and CDR2 FQNEAQ (reference sequence). V shed 1 base and J shed 10 bases, with 5 bases lying between them. The CDR3 region is CASSLVLEQFF. CDR3 DNA: TGTGCCAGCAGCTTAGTACTGGAGCAGTTCTTC.

This clone turned up a few times. The chain couples TRBV7-9 to TRBJ2-3, with TRBD1 identical over 8 bases. The CDR3 runs 15 residues. V lost 4 bases to trimming and J lost 3 bases; unmatched junction nucleotides: 6. Per the germline V gene, CDR1 is SEHNR and CDR2 is FQNEAQ (reference sequence). The CDR3 reads CASSSQGGVTDTQYF. Written as DNA, the CDR3 is TGTGCCAGCAGCTCACAGGGGGGCGTGACAGATACGCAGTATTTT. The whole variable domain, filled in from reference TRBV7-9 and TRBJ2-3, reads DTGVSQNPRHKITKRGQNVTFRCDPISEHNRLYWYRQTLGQGPEFLTYFQNEAQLEKSRLLSDRFSAERPKGSFSTLEIQRTEQGDSAMYLCASSSQGGVTDTQYFGPGTRLTVL.

This clone occurred a few times. Other nucleotide sequences in the sample specify the same CDR3. The rearrangement uses TRBV7-2 and TRBJ2-7; D ambiguous. Trimming stripped 5 bases from V and 1 base from J, with 3 bases between. Germline V gene sequence: CDR1 SGHTA, CDR2 FQGNSA. The CDR3 is 11 residues long. The CDR3 region is CASSLSYEQYF. The CDR3 coding sequence is TGTGCCAGCAGCCTTTCCTACGAGCAGTACTTC. The entire variable domain, with the rest obtained from reference TRBV7-2 and TRBJ2-7, is as follows: GAGVSQSPSNKVTEKGKDVELRCDPISGHTALYWYRQSLGQGLEFLIYFQGNSAPDKSGLPSDRFSAERTGGSVSTLTIQRTQQEDSAVYLCASSLSYEQYFGPGTRLTVT.

As DNA, the CDR3 is TGTGCCACCAGCAGAAAGAGGGTAACTAATGAAAAACTGTTTTTT. Amino acids: CATSRKRVTNEKLFF. This chain joins TRBV15 and TRBJ1-4; no clear D gene. V lost 2 bases, J lost 1 base, and 8 bases lay in between. Germline CDR1 and CDR2: LNHNV and YYDKDF (reference sequence). The length of the CDR3 is 15 residues.

The V call is TRBV7-2, the J call TRBJ1-4, with D maybe TRBD1 (6 bases). V was pared by 5 bases and J by 6 bases, with 13 bases between. This CDR3 region has 14 residues. Germline lookup yields CDR1 SGHTA and CDR2 FQGNSA. The CDR3 loop reads CASSKQGMDEKLFF. CDR3 DNA sequence: TGTGCCAGCAGCAAACAGGGTATGGATGAAAAACTGTTTTTT.

The gene calls are TRBV4-2 and TRBJ2-1, with D possibly being TRBD1 (6 bases). V lost 0 bases, J lost 9 bases, and 18 bases lay in between. Germline CDR1 is LGHNA and CDR2 is YNFKEQ. This CDR3 contains 16 residues. Here the CDR3 reads CASSQEWTVRVGEQFF. DNA for the CDR3: TGTGCCAGCAGCCAAGAATGGACAGTGCGAGTCGGTGAGCAGTTCTTC.

This clone was detected a few times. The chain couples TRBV7-9 to TRBJ2-5; possible D gene TRBD2, 5 bases. This CDR3 is built from 16 residues. Germline lookup yields CDR1 SEHNR and CDR2 FQNEAQ (reference sequence). Trimming removed 2 bases from V and 1 base from J, with 14 bases in between. The CDR3 DNA sequence: TGTGCCAGCAGCTTACTGGGGAGTGGATCCCAAGAGACCCAGTACTTC. Translation: CASSLLGSGSQETQYF. The variable domain in full, with the rest retrieved from reference TRBV7-9 and TRBJ2-5, is DTGVSQNPRHKITKRGQNVTFRCDPISEHNRLYWYRQTLGQGPEFLTYFQNEAQLEKSRLLSDRFSAERPKGSFSTLEIQRTEQGDSAMYLCASSLLGSGSQETQYFGPGTRLLVL.

This clone was seen only a few times. The V gene is TRBV25-1, the J gene TRBJ1-4; D remains ambiguous. V lost 2 bases to trimming and J lost 4 bases, with 8 bases between them. The length of the CDR3 is 14 residues. The V gene's germline CDR1 is MGHDK and CDR2 SYGVNS. The DNA for the CDR3 is TGTGCCAGCAGTGAAGACTATAGTAATGAAAAACTGTTTTTT. Protein sequence: CASSEDYSNEKLFF. Full variable domain (missing parts from reference TRBV25-1 and TRBJ1-4): EADIYQTPRYLVIGTGKKITLECSQTMGHDKMYWYQQDPGMELHLIHYSYGVNSTEKGDLSSESTVSRIRTEHFPLTLESARPSHTSQYLCASSEDYSNEKLFFGSGTQLSVL.

The chain links TRBV27 to TRBJ1-2, with 7 positions matching TRBD1. Losses at the gene ends were 5 bases for V and 0 bases for J; bases not matched to a gene: 9. The V gene's germline CDR1 is MNHEY and CDR2 SMNVEV (reference sequence). The CDR3 sequence is 16 residues long. The DNA for the CDR3 is TGTGCCAGCAGTCTTCGGACAGGCCGAGCTAACTATGGCTACACCTTC. It is translated as CASSLRTGRANYGYTF.

The chain links TRBV7-2 to TRBJ2-3; no definite D call. Trimming shortened V by 5 bases and J by 4 bases, and 13 bases separated the two germline ends. This CDR3 region has 14 residues. CDR1 SGHTA and CDR2 FQGNSA come from the germline V gene. The CDR3 coding sequence is TGTGCCAGCAGCCAAACCGGTACGCCAGATACGCAGTATTTT. Translated: CASSQTGTPDTQYF.

The rearrangement links TRBV29-1 to TRBJ1-1, with TRBD1 matching over 8 bases. This CDR3 comprises 14 residues. Trimming removed 5 bases from V and 1 base from J; junction bases left unmatched: 6. Germline CDR1 and CDR2: SQVTM and ANQGSEA. CDR3: CSVLLGTGNTEAFF. Written as DNA, the CDR3 is TGCAGCGTTCTCCTTGGGACAGGGAACACTGAAGCTTTCTTT.

In this sample, this clone turned up a few times. This sequence joins TRBV5-1 and TRBJ2-2; a possible D gene is TRBD1 (7 bases). V was clipped by 4 bases and J by 4 bases, with 11 bases between them. The germline V gene has CDR1 SGHRS and CDR2 YFSETQ. This CDR3 is built from 14 residues. CDR3 in DNA: TGCGCCAGCAGCCCGGGGGACAGCACCGGGGAGCTGTTTTTT. It translates to CASSPGDSTGELFF.

The genes are TRBV30 and TRBJ2-2; weak D call: TRBD2 (5 bases). Germline V gene lookup returns CDR1 GTSNPN and CDR2 SVGIG (reference sequence). The CDR3 covers 13 residues. V lost 0 bases and J 6 bases, leaving 8 bases between the germline ends. Here the CDR3 reads CAWSVRAPGELFF. CDR3 DNA sequence: TGTGCCTGGAGTGTGAGGGCCCCCGGGGAGCTGTTTTTT. Variable domain in full (rest from reference TRBV30 and TRBJ2-2): SQTIHQWPATLVQPVGSPLSLECTVEGTSNPNLYWYRQAAGRGLQLLFYSVGIGQISSEVPQNLSASRPQDRQFILSSKKLLLSDSGFYLCAWSVRAPGELFFGEGSRLTVL.

In its sample, this clone was seen a few times. The chain combines TRBV7-8 with TRBJ2-1; 10 nucleotides align to TRBD1. J was trimmed by 3 bases and V by 2 bases; bases with no gene match: 10. This CDR3 has 18 residues. Germline CDR1 and CDR2: SGHVS and FQNEAQ. The CDR3 spells CASSLSPLGQGVYNEQFF. As DNA, the CDR3 is TGTGCCAGCAGCTTATCCCCCTTAGGACAGGGGGTCTACAATGAGCAGTTCTTC.

The V call is TRBV30, the J call TRBJ1-1, with D perhaps matching TRBD1 (6 bases). CDR1 is GTSNPN and CDR2 is SVGIG in the germline V gene (reference sequence). The length of the CDR3 is 16 residues. V lost 5 bases, J lost 1 base, and 20 bases lay in between. This chain's CDR3 is CAWLPPSETGNTEAFF. CDR3 in DNA: TGTGCCTGGTTGCCCCCCTCAGAGACAGGGAACACTGAAGCTTTCTTT.